Listed here are 21 T cell receptor beta chains from one sample, sequenced in a study of vaccination effects on CD4 cells after COVID-19. These receptors are not linked to any known antigen. Libraries were prepared by immunoSEQ multiplex PCR; TCRdb keeps only in-frame clonotypes and omits some of them. The sample lists about 22,000 clones; about 81% were seen once. ViraFEST used viral peptide pools to expand antigen-specific CD4+ T cells before sequencing. CD4+ T cells were isolated after 10 days of culture. A positive SARS-CoV-2 PCR test fell between March and December 2020. The input for sequencing was CD4+ T cells from PBMCs cultured with a peptide pool, taken before COVID-19 vaccination. The receptor set was obtained from a human donor who had a prior SARS-CoV-2 infection.

This clone was recorded only once. The chain recombines TRBV7-2 with TRBJ1-1; TRBD1 might be the D (5 bases). Germline V gene sequence: CDR1 SGHTA, CDR2 FQGNSA. The CDR3 is 14 residues long. Deletions cut 2 bases from V and 2 bases from J, with 9 bases between. The CDR3 sequence: CASSLSGTNTEAFF. The CDR3 region has the DNA TGTGCCAGCAGCTTATCAGGGACTAACACTGAAGCTTTCTTT. Supplemented by reference TRBV7-2 and TRBJ1-1, the full variable domain reads GAGVSQSPSNKVTEKGKDVELRCDPISGHTALYWYRQSLGQGLEFLIYFQGNSAPDKSGLPSDRFSAERTGGSVSTLTIQRTQQEDSAVYLCASSLSGTNTEAFFGQGTRLTVV.

The chain combines TRBV11-3 with TRBJ2-7; 12 bases map to TRBD2. V shed 5 bases and J 5 bases; nucleotides not matched to a gene: 22. CDR3 length: 20 residues. Germline V gene data show CDR1 as SGHNT and CDR2 as YENEEA. The chain's CDR3 is CASSARTSGTLGYSMDEQYF. In DNA, the CDR3 is TGTGCCAGCAGCGCACGGACTAGCGGGACCTTGGGCTATAGTATGGACGAGCAGTACTTC.

The V gene is TRBV7-6, the J gene TRBJ2-1; 9 bases map to TRBD2. V lost 0 bases, J lost 5 bases, and 2 bases stayed unmatched. CDR3 length equals 15 residues. Germline V CDR1 and CDR2: SGHVS, FNYEAQ. The CDR3, as DNA: TGTGCCAGCAGCTTAGCGGCTAGCGGGGACAATGAGCAGTTCTTC. It is translated as CASSLAASGDNEQFF.

The chain employs TRBV10-3 and TRBJ2-2; 9 nucleotides agree with TRBD2. Germline V gene sequence: CDR1 ENHRY, CDR2 SYGVKD. The CDR3 length is 16 residues. V lost 3 bases to trimming and J lost 7 bases; unmatched junction nucleotides: 9. This CDR3 reads CAISEAGGPGNGELFF. The CDR3 region has the DNA TGTGCCATCAGTGAAGCGGGGGGCCCTGGTAACGGGGAGCTGTTTTTT.

The rearrangement uses TRBV12-5 and TRBJ1-1, with D unresolved. CDR1 is LGHNT, CDR2 FRNRAP, per germline. V lost 4 bases and J 1 base, leaving 10 bases between the germline ends. The CDR3 has 14 residues. CDR3 residues: CASGSGGQNTEAFF. In DNA, the CDR3 is TGTGCTAGTGGTTCTGGAGGGCAGAACACTGAAGCTTTCTTT.

This clone was picked up a small number of times. The chain recombines TRBV5-1 with TRBJ1-2; a possible D gene is TRBD1 (6 bases). V lost 4 bases to trimming and J lost 3 bases, with 16 bases between them. Germline CDR1 reads SGHRS; CDR2 reads YFSETQ. This CDR3 contains 15 residues. The chain's CDR3 is CASSQTGNVYYGYTF. Here the CDR3 DNA reads TGCGCCAGCAGCCAGACAGGAAACGTTTACTATGGCTACACCTTC.

The chain has TRBV10-3 and TRBJ2-1; D gene ambiguous. V was cut by 3 bases and J by 4 bases, with 4 bases left in between. CDR1 and CDR2 from the germline V gene are ENHRY and SYGVKD. The CDR3 is 12 residues long. This CDR3 is CAISDSYNEQFF. In DNA form, the CDR3 reads TGTGCCATCAGTGATTCGTACAATGAGCAGTTCTTC.

The CDR3 bases are TGTGCCAGCAGCCCAACCGGGACTAGGGACACCGGGGAGCTGTTTTTT. Encoded protein: CASSPTGTRDTGELFF. J is TRBJ2-2 and V is TRBV21-1; no DNA check was done on the table's D call, TRBD2. TRBV21-1 is shown as a pseudogene. The CDR3 has 16 residues.

The chain carries TRBV27 and TRBJ2-7; 12 positions agree with TRBD2. Germline V gene data show CDR1 as MNHEY and CDR2 as SMNVEV (reference sequence). The CDR3 loop spans 15 amino acids. V dropped 6 bases and J dropped 3; count of bases not matched to a gene: 6. The CDR3 DNA reads as TGTGCCAGCAGACGGACTAGCGGGGTCGTCTACGAGCAGTACTTC. Translated: CASRRTSGVVYEQYF.

This clone was picked up a small number of times. The chain recombines TRBV11-2 with TRBJ1-6; D uncertain. Germline loops: CDR1 SGHAT, CDR2 FQNNGV. This CDR3 spans 15 amino acids. The germline V and J ends were trimmed by 2 bases and 9 bases, with 14 bases remaining between them. This CDR3 is CASSLSVRFSSPLHF. The DNA of the CDR3 is TGTGCCAGCAGCTTATCGGTCAGGTTCTCTTCACCCCTCCACTTT. The full variable domain, with the rest looked up from reference TRBV11-2 and TRBJ1-6, is EAGVAQSPRYKIIEKRQSVAFWCNPISGHATLYWYQQILGQGPKLLIQFQNNGVVDDSQLPKDRFSAERLKGVDSTLKIQPAKLEDSAVYLCASSLSVRFSSPLHFGNGTRLTVT.

This chain connects TRBV7-2 to TRBJ1-6, with 9 nucleotides matching TRBD1. This CDR3 is 15 amino acids long. Germline trimming cut 5 bases from V and 6 bases from J; bases unmatched to any gene: 5. Germline V gene data show CDR1 as SGHTA and CDR2 as FQGNSA. CDR3 coding DNA: TGTGCCAGCAGCAGCCGGACAGGGGTTAATTCACCCCTCCACTTT. Its translation is CASSSRTGVNSPLHF.

This chain links TRBV7-3 with TRBJ2-2, with TRBD2 matching 12 bases. V lost 6 bases and J lost 5; bases outside the gene matches: 4. CDR1 is SGHTA and CDR2 is FQGTGA in the germline V gene. The CDR3 sequence is 15 residues long. The chain's CDR3 is CASRRTSGTTGELFF. CDR3 nucleotides: TGTGCCAGCAGGCGGACTAGCGGGACTACCGGGGAGCTGTTTTTT. Filled out from reference TRBV7-3 and TRBJ2-2, the complete variable domain reads GAGVSQTPSNKVTEKGKYVELRCDPISGHTALYWYRQSLGQGPEFLIYFQGTGAADDSGLPNDRFFAVRPEGSVSTLKIQRTERGDSAVYLCASRRTSGTTGELFFGEGSRLTVL.

This chain joins TRBV30 and TRBJ1-1, with 7 bases matching TRBD1. This CDR3 region has 13 residues. Per germline, CDR1 GTSNPN and CDR2 SVGIG (reference sequence). Trimming took 3 bases from V and 0 from J; bases not matched to a gene: 1. The CDR3: CAWSRGMNTEAFF. As DNA, the CDR3 is TGTGCCTGGAGCAGGGGGATGAACACTGAAGCTTTCTTT. The full variable domain, completed using reference TRBV30 and TRBJ1-1, is SQTIHQWPATLVQPVGSPLSLECTVEGTSNPNLYWYRQAAGRGLQLLFYSVGIGQISSEVPQNLSASRPQDRQFILSSKKLLLSDSGFYLCAWSRGMNTEAFFGQGTRLTVV.

The chain couples TRBV3-1 (or the pseudogene TRBV3-2) to TRBJ2-1, with a possible D match to TRBD2 (5 bases). V dropped 4 bases and J dropped 9 bases, with 16 bases sitting between them. CDR1 is LGHDT, CDR2 YNNKEL, per germline (reference sequence). The CDR3 loop spans 14 amino acids. The DNA for the CDR3 is TGTGCCAGCAGCCTTACTAGAAGTGGCGCTGAGCAGTTCTTC. Protein product: CASSLTRSGAEQFF.

This clone was seen a handful of times. This chain connects TRBV7-2 to TRBJ2-5, with D unresolved. This CDR3 region has 13 residues. V lost 1 base, J lost 5 bases, and 8 bases lay in between. Germline CDR1 and CDR2: SGHTA and FQGNSA. The CDR3, as DNA: TGTGCCAGCAGCTTAGTATATTGGGAGACCCAGTACTTC. It codes for CASSLVYWETQYF.

The V gene is TRBV18, the J gene TRBJ2-2; D not resolved. Germline CDR1 KGHSH, CDR2 LQKENI. V was trimmed by 1 base and J by 1 base, leaving 4 bases between them. The CDR3 loop spans 14 amino acids. In DNA, the CDR3 is TGTGCCAGCTCACCACGGGAGAACACCGGGGAGCTGTTTTTT. Translation: CASSPRENTGELFF.

The chain combines TRBV3-1 (or the pseudogene TRBV3-2) with TRBJ1-3; D remains ambiguous. The CDR3 sequence is 15 residues long. Trimming cost V 4 bases and J 0 bases, with 10 bases left between them. Germline V CDR1 and CDR2: LGHDT, YNNKEL (reference sequence). The CDR3 region has the DNA TGTGCCAGCAGCCCCTCCGGTGGCTCTGGAAACACCATATATTTT. Its protein product is CASSPSGGSGNTIYF.

The chain couples TRBV9 to TRBJ2-1, with 9 bases lining up with TRBD1. The CDR3 totals 17 residues. Germline-derived CDR1 and CDR2 are SGDLS and YYNGEE. The V and J ends lost 0 bases and 10 bases, in that order; junction bases with no gene match: 14. The CDR3 sequence is CASSVATGDRVPGEQFF. For the CDR3, the DNA is TGTGCCAGCAGCGTAGCTACGGGGGACAGGGTTCCTGGGGAGCAGTTCTTC.

The genes are TRBV19 and TRBJ1-2; TRBD1 is a possible D gene (6 bases). From germline, CDR1 is LNHDA and CDR2 SQIVND (reference sequence). The length of the CDR3 is 18 residues. Between the trimmed V and J ends, which lost 6 bases and 7 bases, there was a span of 30 bases. CDR3 protein: CASSPQGWGREAGGGYTF. Here the CDR3 DNA reads TGTGCCAGTAGCCCACAAGGTTGGGGGCGAGAGGCGGGGGGTGGCTACACCTTC.

This chain connects TRBV18 to TRBJ1-4; D possibly corresponds to TRBD1 (5 bases). CDR1 and CDR2 (germline): KGHSH, LQKENI. This CDR3 is built from 19 residues. The V and J ends lost 2 bases and 3 bases respectively, with 22 bases between them. The CDR3 protein is CASSPNSVAGPLANEKLFF. CDR3 nucleotide sequence: TGTGCCAGCTCACCAAACTCGGTCGCAGGGCCTTTGGCTAATGAAAAACTGTTTTTT.

This clone has a single count. V is TRBV3-1 (or the pseudogene TRBV3-2) and J is TRBJ1-2; D may be TRBD1 (5 bases). Per the germline V gene, CDR1 is LGHDT and CDR2 is YNNKEL (reference sequence). This CDR3 spans 16 amino acids. The V end lost 1 base, the J end lost 7 bases, and 19 bases lay between the germline ends. In nucleotides, the CDR3 is TGTGCCAGCAGCCAAGGGTCGGGGGTCCGGGGTTCTGGCTACACCTTC. This codes for CASSQGSGVRGSGYTF.